A single sample is the source of the 32 T cell receptor beta chains below, sequenced in a study of type 1 regulatory T cells (dated by TCRdb to the early 2020s). The sequencing machine was an Illumina MiSeq. TCRdb's own reprocessing of the public reads used fastp at Q25 and MiXCR and kept productive beta chains. Here each entry gathers all rows of one CDR3 protein and keeps the most common genes and DNA. The sample data list some 100,000 distinct CDR3 sequences, and roughly 31% of these were observed just once. The ten largest clones take up 2% to 2.5% of the sample. The sequencing input was CD4+ T cells, either the whole sample or a sorted fraction (not recorded which). Receptors were obtained from a human donor in good health.

The CDR3 here is CASSTLAGVAGELFF. The CDR3 DNA reads as TGTGCCAGCAGCACACTAGCGGGAGTGGCCGGGGAGCTGTTTTTT. The chain couples TRBV7-6 to TRBJ2-2; 11 nucleotides line up with TRBD2. The CDR3 length is 15 residues. V lost 5 bases to trimming and J lost 6 bases; unmatched junction nucleotides: 5. Germline V gene data show CDR1 as SGHVS and CDR2 as FNYEAQ.

This chain links TRBV3-1 with TRBJ2-1; D remains ambiguous. Trimming took 0 bases from V and 8 from J, leaving 11 bases between them. The CDR3 is 14 amino acids. Germline values: CDR1 LGHDT, CDR2 YNNKEL (reference sequence). CDR3 sequence reads: CASSQDGGSDEQFF. The DNA for the CDR3 is TGTGCCAGCAGCCAAGATGGTGGAAGCGATGAGCAGTTCTTC.

V and J are TRBV7-9 and TRBJ1-2; 7 bases agree with TRBD1. J gave up 2 bases and V 4 bases, and 13 bases lay outside the gene matches. The CDR3 is made up of 17 amino acids. Per germline, CDR1 SEHNR and CDR2 FQNEAQ (reference sequence). CDR3 sequence: CASSSKDRAGLNYGYTF. CDR3 DNA sequence: TGTGCCAGCAGCTCTAAAGACAGGGCCGGCCTAAACTATGGCTACACCTTC.

This clonotype has more than one count but fewer than ten. The gene calls are TRBV6-6 and TRBJ2-7; D is perhaps TRBD2 (5 bases). Germline values: CDR1 MNHNY, CDR2 SVGAGI (reference sequence). Trimming shortened V by 7 bases and J by 2 bases, and 24 bases separated the two germline ends. CDR3 size: 17 residues. The CDR3 DNA sequence: TGTGCCAGCAACTCGGGAACTGGGCTAGTGGAAACCTACGAGCAGTACTTC. The encoded protein is CASNSGTGLVETYEQYF.

The chain carries TRBV28 and TRBJ1-6; D call uncertain. The CDR3 covers 14 residues. V shed 7 bases and J shed 4 bases, with 11 bases lying between them. The germline gives CDR1 MDHEN, CDR2 SYDVKM. CDR3 loop: CASNDPGYNSPLHF. CDR3 nucleotides: TGTGCCAGCAACGACCCGGGTTATAATTCACCCCTCCACTTT.

Note on this clonotype: A much larger clone lies a single base off, so this may be a read error. This chain links TRBV10-3 with TRBJ2-3; D is tentatively TRBD1 or TRBD2 (5 bases each). The CDR3 has 14 amino acids. Germline V gene data show CDR1 as ENHRY and CDR2 as SYGVKD. The V end lost 5 bases, the J end lost 3 bases, and 12 bases lay between the germline ends. CDR3 nucleotides: TGTGCCATCAGTTATGGTGGGGGTACAGATACGCAGTATTTT. It is translated as CAISYGGGTDTQYF.

This clonotype was counted between two and nine times. The V call is TRBV29-1, the J call TRBJ1-2; D uncertain. The CDR3 has 12 residues. Germline assignment: CDR1 SQVTM and CDR2 ANQGSEA. Between the trimmed V and J ends, which lost 7 bases and 1 base, there was a span of 10 bases. CDR3 sequence reads: CSARHFNYGYTF. For the CDR3, the DNA is TGCAGCGCCAGACATTTTAACTATGGCTACACCTTC.

This clonotype was found once. V is TRBV20-1 and J is TRBJ2-2; D gene uncertain. Germline V gene sequence: CDR1 DFQATT, CDR2 SNEGSKA (reference sequence). Trimming shortened V by 5 bases and J by 6 bases, and 10 bases separated the two germline ends. CDR3 size: 12 residues. The CDR3 DNA reads TGCAGTGCTCGTATCGATGCCGGGGAGCTGTTTTTT. Its protein is CSARIDAGELFF.

J is TRBJ1-5 and V is TRBV6-1; D ambiguous. Looked up from germline, CDR1 is MNHNS and CDR2 is SASEGT. The CDR3 extends over 11 amino acids. Trimming stripped 3 bases from V and 7 bases from J, with 4 bases between. The CDR3 protein is CASSEVQPQHF. DNA of the CDR3: TGTGCCAGCAGTGAGGTCCAGCCCCAGCATTTT.

The chain links TRBV7-8 to TRBJ2-2; D remains ambiguous. The CDR3 totals 14 residues. Germline CDR1 is SGHVS and CDR2 is FQNEAQ. The V and J ends lost 4 bases and 2 bases respectively, with 8 bases between them. CDR3 nucleotides: TGTGCCAGCAGCTATTGGACCAACACCGGGGAGCTGTTTTTT. It yields the protein CASSYWTNTGELFF.

This clonotype has only a few counts. V gene TRBV3-1 combines with J gene TRBJ2-1, with 13 bases that match TRBD2. Losses at the gene ends were 4 bases for V and 3 bases for J; bases not matched to a gene: 15. This CDR3 has 20 amino acids. CDR1 is LGHDT and CDR2 is YNNKEL in the germline V gene (reference sequence). Here the CDR3 DNA reads TGTGCCAGCAGCCGCCAGTCCGGGACTAGCGGGAAGGGCTTCTACAATGAGCAGTTCTTC. Translated: CASSRQSGTSGKGFYNEQFF.

The chain combines TRBV20-1 with TRBJ2-1; maybe TRBD2 (5 bases). The V end was cut by 5 bases, the J end by 0 bases, with 11 bases between. Looked up from germline, CDR1 is DFQATT and CDR2 is SNEGSKA (reference sequence). The CDR3 contains 14 residues. CDR3 nucleotides: TGCAGTGCTCCTAGCAGAAGCTCCTACAATGAGCAGTTCTTC. Its translation is CSAPSRSSYNEQFF.

The table lists this clonotype with a few counts. This chain connects TRBV6-5 to TRBJ1-1, with 9 bases fitting TRBD1. This CDR3 region has 14 residues. Losses at the gene ends were 6 bases for V and 5 bases for J; bases not matched to a gene: 7. Germline CDR1 is MNHEY and CDR2 is SVGAGI. In nucleotides, the CDR3 is TGTGCCAGCAGGCGACAGGGGGTGGAGACTGAAGCTTTCTTT. It specifies CASRRQGVETEAFF.

The chain carries TRBV19 and TRBJ2-7; D is perhaps TRBD1 (6 bases). Trimming took off 8 bases at V and 2 bases at J, with 13 bases between the two ends. The CDR3 is made up of 13 amino acids. Looked up from germline, CDR1 is LNHDA and CDR2 is SQIVND (reference sequence). The CDR3 here is CASSDRSPYEQYF. The CDR3 coding sequence is TGTGCCAGTTCCGACAGGTCTCCCTACGAGCAGTACTTC.

This clonotype was observed a few times. The genes are TRBV7-3 and TRBJ2-5, with D unclear. From germline, CDR1 is SGHTA and CDR2 FQGTGA. This CDR3 has 13 residues. V lost 2 bases and J lost 3, with 7 bases in between. The CDR3 nucleotides are TGTGCCAGCAGCTTAGCTAGTGAAGAGACCCAGTACTTC. Translating it yields CASSLASEETQYF.

This sequence joins TRBV5-4 and TRBJ2-2; TRBD1 or TRBD2 may be the D gene (5 bases each). Germline CDR1 is SGHNT and CDR2 is YYREEE (reference sequence). Deletions cut 4 bases from V and 6 bases from J, with 10 bases between. This CDR3 is built from 13 residues. CDR3 residues: CASSPEGPGELFF. For the CDR3, the DNA is TGTGCCAGCAGCCCCGAGGGGCCCGGGGAGCTGTTTTTT.

This sequence joins TRBV6-1 and TRBJ2-5; tentative D call: TRBD1 (5 bases). V lost 6 bases to trimming and J lost 3 bases, with 8 bases between them. In germline, CDR1 is MNHNS, CDR2 SASEGT. This CDR3 region has 12 residues. CDR3 nucleotides: TGTGCCAGCAGCAGGGCCGAAGAGACCCAGTACTTC. It translates to CASSRAEETQYF.

In this sample, this clonotype turned up once. CDR3 loop: CAIRQGIPGPNEQFF. In DNA, the CDR3 is TGTGCCATCAGACAGGGGATCCCAGGTCCGAATGAGCAGTTCTTC. The chain has TRBV10-3 and TRBJ2-1; 7 positions agree with TRBD1. Trimming at V came to 6 bases and at J to 7 bases, leaving 12 bases not matched to a gene. This CDR3 is 15 amino acids long. Germline V lookup: CDR1 ENHRY, CDR2 SYGVKD.

This chain links TRBV5-1 with TRBJ2-1; 9 bases fit TRBD2. The CDR3 loop spans 14 amino acids. Germline V gene data show CDR1 as SGHRS and CDR2 as YFSETQ. V lost 4 bases to trimming and J lost 5 bases; unmatched junction nucleotides: 4. In DNA, the CDR3 is TGCGCCAGCAGCATAGGGACTAGCAACAATGAGCAGTTCTTC. As protein: CASSIGTSNNEQFF.

The chain has TRBV9 and TRBJ2-7; 8 bases line up with TRBD1. CDR1 and CDR2 from the germline V gene are SGDLS and YYNGEE. V shed 0 bases and J 2 bases; nucleotides not matched to a gene: 7. This CDR3 comprises 16 residues. CDR3 DNA: TGTGCCAGCAGCGTAGCTGGGGACAGGTCCCCCTACGAGCAGTACTTC. Its translation is CASSVAGDRSPYEQYF.

V usage is TRBV2 and J usage is TRBJ2-3, with TRBD1 matching over 9 bases. V trimming: 7 bases; J trimming: 3 bases; junction bases outside the gene matches: 8. The CDR3 sequence is 15 residues long. Germline assignment: CDR1 SNHLY and CDR2 FYNNEI. CDR3 protein: CASKMDRGSTDTQYF. The CDR3 DNA sequence: TGTGCCAGCAAGATGGACAGGGGAAGTACAGATACGCAGTATTTT.

This clonotype has just a few counts. The chain combines TRBV10-3 with TRBJ2-5, with D tentatively TRBD1 or TRBD2 (6 bases each). The V and J ends lost 8 bases and 0 bases respectively, with 19 bases between them. The CDR3 is 16 residues long. Germline V gene data show CDR1 as ENHRY and CDR2 as SYGVKD. CDR3 sequence: CAIGPGERGDQETQYF. The CDR3 DNA reads TGTGCCATCGGACCGGGAGAGAGGGGGGACCAAGAGACCCAGTACTTC.

CDR3: CASSERFLAGGGETQYF. The CDR3 nucleotides read TGTGCCAGCAGCGAACGCTTTCTAGCGGGAGGGGGGGAGACCCAGTACTTC. This chain uses TRBV7-2 with TRBJ2-5, with 12 bases that match TRBD2. This CDR3 has 17 amino acids. Trimming took 5 bases from V and 5 from J; bases not matched to a gene: 12. The V gene's germline CDR1 is SGHTA and CDR2 FQGNSA.

The table lists this clonotype with a few counts. The gene calls are TRBV5-1 and TRBJ1-4, with a tentative D call TRBD1 (5 bases). Trimming left V 4 bases short and J 10 bases short, with 17 bases between. The CDR3 runs to 14 residues. Germline-derived CDR1 and CDR2 are SGHRS and YFSETQ. The CDR3 here is CASSTRDSPGKLFF. The CDR3 coding sequence is TGCGCCAGCAGCACCCGGGACTCGCCGGGAAAACTGTTTTTT. Supplemented by reference TRBV5-1 and TRBJ1-4, the full variable domain reads KAGVTQTPRYLIKTRGQQVTLSCSPISGHRSVSWYQQTPGQGLQFLFEYFSETQRNKGNFPGRFSGRQFSNSRSEMNVSTLELGDSALYLCASSTRDSPGKLFFGSGTQLSVL.

The V call is TRBV12-3 or TRBV12-4, the J call TRBJ2-2, with 7 bases identical to TRBD1. The CDR3 length is 14 residues. V was clipped by 8 bases and J by 0 bases; unmatched bases: 3. Here the CDR3 DNA reads TGTGCCAGCTTAGGGACAGCGAACACCGGGGAGCTGTTTTTT. Amino acid sequence: CASLGTANTGELFF.

This clonotype has only a few counts. V is TRBV2 and J is TRBJ2-7; 8 nucleotides match TRBD1. This CDR3 is 14 amino acids long. Looked up from germline, CDR1 is SNHLY and CDR2 is FYNNEI. V was pared by 11 bases and J by 2 bases, with 11 bases of the junction left unmatched. DNA for the CDR3: TGTGCCGGACAGAGGGACAGGATGACCTACGAGCAGTACTTC. This encodes CAGQRDRMTYEQYF.

The chain is built from TRBV29-1 and TRBJ2-5; D remains unclear. The CDR3 totals 12 residues. V shed 1 base and J shed 5 bases, with 8 bases lying between them. Germline V gene lookup returns CDR1 SQVTM and CDR2 ANQGSEA. CDR3 bases: TGCAGCGTTGAAGGTGCTGGCGAGACCCAGTACTTC. Residues: CSVEGAGETQYF.

The rearrangement joins TRBV7-8 to TRBJ1-5; D call uncertain. Looked up from germline, CDR1 is SGHVS and CDR2 is FQNEAQ. V was pared by 0 bases and J by 10 bases, with 13 bases between. This CDR3 spans 14 amino acids. The CDR3 protein is CASSLAAYSEPQHF. For the CDR3, the DNA is TGTGCCAGCAGCTTAGCGGCCTATTCGGAACCCCAGCATTTT.

The rearrangement links TRBV5-1 to TRBJ2-3; no clear D. The germline V gene encodes CDR1 SGHRS and CDR2 YFSETQ. Trimming pared 7 bases from V and 0 bases from J, leaving 12 bases between. This CDR3 is 14 amino acids long. This CDR3 reads CASLKDASTDTQYF. DNA of the CDR3: TGCGCCAGCTTAAAGGATGCTAGCACAGATACGCAGTATTTT.

V and J are TRBV5-1 and TRBJ2-3; 9 bases are shared with TRBD1. Trimming at V came to 3 bases and at J to 4 bases, leaving 3 bases not matched to a gene. Germline V gene lookup returns CDR1 SGHRS and CDR2 YFSETQ. The CDR3 is 14 amino acids. Here the CDR3 reads CASSSWTGADTQYF. The CDR3 nucleotides read TGCGCCAGCAGCTCCTGGACAGGGGCAGATACGCAGTATTTT.

The rearrangement uses TRBV6-2 or TRBV6-3 and TRBJ2-3; the D is unclear. Germline values: CDR1 MNHEY, CDR2 SVGEGT. CDR3 size: 12 residues. With 6 bases removed from V and 6 bases from J, the gap between germline ends came to 10 bases. The CDR3, as DNA: TGTGCCAGCAGCTCTAGATCGGATACGCAGTATTTT. Its translation: CASSSRSDTQYF.

This clonotype came up once. The chain joins TRBV6-5 to TRBJ2-3, with a possible D match to TRBD1 (5 bases). Germline lookup yields CDR1 MNHEY and CDR2 SVGAGI. The CDR3 extends over 14 amino acids. The V end was cut by 6 bases, the J end by 0 bases, with 10 bases between. This CDR3 reads CASRVGLSTDTQYF. As DNA, the CDR3 is TGTGCCAGCAGGGTGGGGCTTAGCACAGATACGCAGTATTTT.